The 10 T cell receptor beta chains below come from one sample, sequenced in a study of identical twins (dated by TCRdb to the mid-2010s). Library construction relied on 5' RACE. TCRdb shows the sequencer as Illumina HiSeq 2000. TCRdb redid the processing of the public reads, applying fastp at Q25 and MiXCR, and retained in-frame beta chains. Every CDR3 protein is listed once, alongside the most common genes and DNA of its rows. Here the sample has about 700,000 distinct CDR3 sequences; approximately 6.1% occur a single time. The biggest ten clones account for 1.5% to 2% of the sample. Sequenced material: naive T cells sorted from blood. This sample's cell subset or site label indicates: cells isolated with a human naive T-cell isolation kit. The receptors were gathered from a man younger than 35 in good health.

The J gene is TRBJ1-3, the V gene TRBV6-5; D is undetermined. Germline V lookup: CDR1 MNHEY, CDR2 SVGAGI. The CDR3 spans 16 residues. Trimming removed 0 bases from V and 0 bases from J, with 9 bases in between. This CDR3 is CASSYSPKSSGNTIYF. The DNA for the CDR3 is TGTGCCAGCAGTTACTCCCCGAAATCCTCTGGAAACACCATATATTTT.

This clonotype was seen repeatedly, ten times or more. This chain connects TRBV9 to TRBJ1-3, with D possibly matching TRBD1 (6 bases). Trimming took 7 bases from V and 3 from J, leaving 20 bases between them. Germline V CDR1 and CDR2: SGDLS, YYNGEE. The CDR3 is 16 amino acids. The CDR3 region has the DNA TGTGCCAGCTCTAAAAGGGGAGGGGGATTTGGAAACACCATATATTTT. It yields the protein CASSKRGGGFGNTIYF.

Regarding this clonotype: Since a much larger clone is just one base distant, this may be a read error. The final CDR3 position lacks the conserved phenylalanine or tryptophan, pointing to a likely read error. V usage is TRBV29-1 and J usage is TRBJ1-1; tentatively, D is TRBD1 (6 bases). The CDR3 has 12 residues. Germline V gene data show CDR1 as SQVTM and CDR2 as ANQGSEA. The germline V and J ends were trimmed by 8 bases and 3 bases, with 13 bases remaining between them. The CDR3 region is CSINRVYTEAFY. Written as DNA, the CDR3 is TGCAGCATCAACAGGGTTTACACTGAAGCTTTCTAT.

The rearrangement links TRBV5-1 to TRBJ2-7, with TRBD1 identical over 7 bases. Germline V gene data show CDR1 as SGHRS and CDR2 as YFSETQ. The length of the CDR3 is 16 residues. J was trimmed by 2 bases and V by 0 bases; bases with no gene match: 8. As DNA, the CDR3 is TGCGCCAGCAGCTTGGTACCGGGACAGAGAGCCTACGAGCAGTACTTC. Residues: CASSLVPGQRAYEQYF.

There are many counts of this clonotype. The chain links TRBV5-1 to TRBJ2-1; D remains unclear. This CDR3 has 16 amino acids. The V gene's germline CDR1 is SGHRS and CDR2 YFSETQ. Trimming stripped 0 bases from V and 0 bases from J, with 10 bases between. The CDR3 loop reads CASSLGTASSYNEQFF. CDR3 bases: TGCGCCAGCAGCTTGGGAACTGCAAGCTCCTACAATGAGCAGTTCTTC. Combining the CDR3 with reference TRBV5-1 and TRBJ2-1 gives the whole variable domain KAGVTQTPRYLIKTRGQQVTLSCSPISGHRSVSWYQQTPGQGLQFLFEYFSETQRNKGNFPGRFSGRQFSNSRSEMNVSTLELGDSALYLCASSLGTASSYNEQFFGPGTRLTVL.

This clonotype has a count of ten or more. J is TRBJ1-5 and V is TRBV28; a weak D match, TRBD1 (6 bases). The germline CDR1 and CDR2 sequences are MDHEN and SYDVKM. Trimming took 5 bases from V and 1 from J, leaving 9 bases between them. There are 14 residues in the CDR3. The CDR3 spells CASSTGPSNQPQHF. The CDR3 nucleotides are TGTGCCAGCAGTACAGGGCCAAGCAATCAGCCCCAGCATTTT.

The V gene is TRBV7-3, the J gene TRBJ2-2; TRBD1 matches at 10 bases. The CDR3 runs to 16 residues. The junction had 9 bases not matched to a gene; V was cut back by 5 bases and J by 6 bases. The germline gives CDR1 SGHTA, CDR2 FQGTGA. The CDR3 sequence is CASSMGGTGAAGELFF. The CDR3 DNA reads TGTGCCAGCAGCATGGGGGGGACAGGGGCCGCCGGGGAGCTGTTTTTT.

This clonotype was seen many times. The DNA of the CDR3 is TGCAGTGCCCAGAATAACGGTGAAGCTTTCTTT. Translation: CSAQNNGEAFF. The chain joins TRBV20-1 to TRBJ1-1; D call uncertain. Trimming stripped 6 bases from V and 7 bases from J, with 12 bases between. Germline loops: CDR1 DFQATT, CDR2 SNEGSKA (reference sequence). This CDR3 has 11 residues.

This clonotype was recorded at least ten times. This chain uses TRBV4-2 with TRBJ1-1; 8 bases align to TRBD1. Germline CDR1 reads LGHNA; CDR2 reads YNFKEQ. V gave up 2 bases and J gave up 2 bases; unmatched junction bases: 4. CDR3 size: 15 residues. The CDR3 DNA sequence: TGTGCCAGCAGCCAATCGACAGGGGCTAACACTGAAGCTTTCTTT. It is translated as CASSQSTGANTEAFF.

In this sample, this clonotype turned up many times. The chain links TRBV12-3 or TRBV12-4 to TRBJ2-1; unclear D gene. V lost 1 base and J lost 8, with 6 bases in between. CDR3 size: 12 residues. CDR3 nucleotide sequence: TGTGCCAGCAGTTTAGTGTGGTATGAGCAGTTCTTC. The encoded protein is CASSLVWYEQFF.